The 11 T cell receptor beta chains in this list originate from one sample, sequenced in a study of regulatory T cells in long-lasting Graves disease. CDR3 regions were amplified by Arm-PCR using iRepertoire HTBI primers to build TCR beta libraries. TCRdb called the multiplex PCR reads again in MiXCR, with one record for every CDR3 protein. This table has about half a million distinct CDR3 sequences, around a fifth appearing once. The time point was: persistent/refractory GD, antithyroid drugs over 5 years with positive TRAb. Extracted RNA from PBMCs served as the source of the TCR library. The sample here was peripheral blood mononuclear cells (PBMCs), taken when the disease was refractory, from a patient treated with antithyroid drugs. The receptor set was obtained from a female donor with Graves disease.

This clonotype has a count of ten or more. This chain connects TRBV27 to TRBJ1-1; no definite D call. V was clipped by 6 bases and J by 0 bases, with 14 bases between them. CDR1 MNHEY and CDR2 SMNVEV come from the germline V gene (reference sequence). This CDR3 region has 15 residues. In DNA form, the CDR3 reads TGTGCCAGCAGGCCTGGGCAGAGGGTGAACACTGAAGCTTTCTTT. Its protein product is CASRPGQRVNTEAFF.

This clonotype appeared a few times. CDR3 sequence: CAWSVLGGNTEAFF. For the CDR3, the DNA is TGTGCCTGGAGTGTATTGGGGGGAAACACTGAAGCTTTCTTT. The chain uses TRBV30 and TRBJ1-1, with a weak D call TRBD1 (5 bases). V lost 0 bases, J lost 2 bases, and 10 bases lay in between. Germline-derived CDR1 and CDR2 are GTSNPN and SVGIG (reference sequence). The CDR3 is 14 amino acids.

This clonotype was seen many times. CDR3 residues: CASSLWVADQETQYF. CDR3 nucleotides: TGTGCCAGCAGCTTATGGGTAGCAGACCAAGAGACCCAGTACTTC. The chain links TRBV7-2 to TRBJ2-5; D unresolved. Germline assignment: CDR1 SGHTA and CDR2 FQGNSA. The CDR3 extends over 15 amino acids. Trimming took off 2 bases at V and 0 bases at J, with 10 bases between the two ends.

This clonotype came up many times. The V call is TRBV12-3 or TRBV12-4, the J call TRBJ1-2, with D possibly being TRBD1 (6 bases). CDR3 length equals 15 residues. With 4 bases removed from V and 4 bases from J, the gap between germline ends came to 16 bases. The CDR3 bases are TGTGCCAGCAGTTCCGGGACATCCTGGGGCTATGGCTACACCTTC. Translated, it gives CASSSGTSWGYGYTF.

This clonotype was found a few times. V is TRBV20-1 and J is TRBJ2-3, with D possibly TRBD2 on 6 matching bases. The germline V and J ends were trimmed by 7 bases and 1 base, with 15 bases remaining between them. CDR3 length: 14 residues. Per the germline V gene, CDR1 is DFQATT and CDR2 is SNEGSKA (reference sequence). CDR3 amino acids: CSVPTGAGTDTQYF. The CDR3 DNA reads as TGCAGTGTCCCCACGGGAGCGGGCACAGATACGCAGTATTTT.

This clonotype appeared a few times. The gene calls are TRBV7-2 and TRBJ1-1; D uncertain. The V end was cut by 0 bases, the J end by 2 bases, with 10 bases between. The CDR3 has 15 amino acids. Looked up from germline, CDR1 is SGHTA and CDR2 is FQGNSA. CDR3 nucleotide sequence: TGTGCCAGCAGCTTAGCCGGAATCTACAACACTGAAGCTTTCTTT. It is translated as CASSLAGIYNTEAFF. The whole variable domain, remainder taken from reference TRBV7-2 and TRBJ1-1, is GAGVSQSPSNKVTEKGKDVELRCDPISGHTALYWYRQSLGQGLEFLIYFQGNSAPDKSGLPSDRFSAERTGGSVSTLTIQRTQQEDSAVYLCASSLAGIYNTEAFFGQGTRLTVV.

The chain has TRBV7-9 and TRBJ1-1; a weak D match, TRBD1 (6 bases). With 7 bases removed from V and 7 bases from J, the gap between germline ends came to 13 bases. CDR3 length: 12 residues. Germline V gene lookup returns CDR1 SEHNR and CDR2 FQNEAQ (reference sequence). CDR3 nucleotides: TGTGCCAGCAACCAGGCGGACAGTGAAGCTTTCTTT. Encoded protein: CASNQADSEAFF.

The chain's CDR3 is CASLGQGDTEAFF. CDR3 bases: TGTGCCAGCTTGGGACAGGGTGACACTGAAGCTTTCTTT. The gene calls are TRBV18 and TRBJ1-1; TRBD1 agrees at 9 bases. Germline values: CDR1 KGHSH, CDR2 LQKENI. The CDR3 covers 13 residues. Trimming cost V 7 bases and J 3 bases; bases outside gene matches: 3.

This clonotype was picked up many times. J is TRBJ2-7 and V is TRBV28; 9 bases are shared with TRBD1. After removal of 5 bases from V and 3 bases from J, the junction contained 5 bases not matched to a gene. Germline V gives CDR1 MDHEN, CDR2 SYDVKM. This CDR3 spans 14 amino acids. This chain's CDR3 is CASSAGTGYYEQYF. The DNA for the CDR3 is TGTGCCAGCAGTGCCGGGACAGGGTACTACGAGCAGTACTTC.

This clonotype was seen a handful of times. J is TRBJ2-7 and V is TRBV27, with D perhaps TRBD1 (5 bases). The CDR3 has 16 amino acids. Trimming cost V 5 bases and J 2 bases, with 19 bases left between them. The germline V gene encodes CDR1 MNHEY and CDR2 SMNVEV (reference sequence). The CDR3 nucleotides are TGTGCCAGCAGTCCCTCGGGTATGGGGCGCCCCTACGAGCAGTACTTC. Translating it yields CASSPSGMGRPYEQYF.

This clonotype turned up a few times. V usage is TRBV10-2 and J usage is TRBJ1-4, with D possibly being TRBD1 (5 bases). Trimming took 8 bases from V and 8 from J, leaving 12 bases between them. This CDR3 has 12 amino acids. Germline loops: CDR1 WSHSY, CDR2 SAAADI. The CDR3: CASGETEEKLFF. The CDR3 nucleotides are TGCGCCAGCGGGGAGACAGAGGAAAAACTGTTTTTT.